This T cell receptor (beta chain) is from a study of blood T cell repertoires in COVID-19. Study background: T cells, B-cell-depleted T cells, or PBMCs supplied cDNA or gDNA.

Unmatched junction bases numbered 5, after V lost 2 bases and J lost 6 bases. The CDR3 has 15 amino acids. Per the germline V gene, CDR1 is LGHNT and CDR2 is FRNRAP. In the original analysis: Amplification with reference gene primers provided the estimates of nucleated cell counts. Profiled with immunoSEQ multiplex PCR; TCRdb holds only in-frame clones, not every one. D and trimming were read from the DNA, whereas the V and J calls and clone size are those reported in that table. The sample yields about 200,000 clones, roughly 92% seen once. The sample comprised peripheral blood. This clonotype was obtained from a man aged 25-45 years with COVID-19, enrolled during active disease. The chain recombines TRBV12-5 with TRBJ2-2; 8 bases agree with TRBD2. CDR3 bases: TGTGCTAGTGGTTTGTGGCTAGCGGGCTCCGGGGAGCTGTTTTTT. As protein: CASGLWLAGSGELFF.